This is a list of T cell receptor beta chains from one sample in a study of post-analysis software for immune sequencing data. TCRdb analysed the PCR reads with MiXCR anew, one entry per CDR3 protein. This table has fewer than 600,000 distinct CDR3 sequences, approximately 45% appearing once. Sequences were obtained from blood. All receptors come from a girl aged 10 to 17 with multiple sclerosis. Each CDR3 is given with its conserved first and last residue. The D gene is left open where the match is weak.

D: TRBD2
V: TRBV5-1
length: 14
J: TRBJ2-5
CDR3: CASSSAGGRETQYF

D: NA
V: TRBV5-1
length: 15
J: TRBJ2-5
CDR3: CASSLHTGPQETQYF

D: TRBD1
V: TRBV29-1
length: 12
J: TRBJ1-2
CDR3: CSVEIQGASYTF

D: NA
V: TRBV5-1
length: 12
J: TRBJ2-5
CDR3: CASRNPQETQYF

D: NA
V: TRBV7-6
length: 14
J: TRBJ2-7
CDR3: CASSKGHNSYEQYF

D: TRBD1
V: TRBV7-6
length: 13
J: TRBJ2-7
CDR3: CASTPTGYHEQYF

D: TRBD2
V: TRBV29-1
length: 14
J: TRBJ2-1
CDR3: CSVALLARNNEQFF

D: TRBD1
V: TRBV5-5
length: 14
J: TRBJ1-2
CDR3: CASSLGGQRYGYTF

D: NA
V: TRBV5-1
length: 16
J: TRBJ2-7
CDR3: CASSPELTGAFYEQYF

D: NA
V: TRBV7-9
length: 14
J: TRBJ2-7
CDR3: CASSRTATWYEQYF

D: NA
V: TRBV5-1
length: 13
J: TRBJ1-1
CDR3: CASSDREDTEAFF

D: TRBD1
V: TRBV4-2
length: 17
J: TRBJ2-3
CDR3: CASSQDLDRGMSDTQYF

D: TRBD2
V: TRBV12-3/TRBV12-4
length: 16
J: TRBJ2-1
CDR3: CASSLVAGGTYNEQFF

D: NA
V: TRBV29-1
length: 15
J: TRBJ1-2
CDR3: CSAVRDSGANYGYTF

D: NA
V: TRBV7-2
length: 16
J: TRBJ2-7
CDR3: CASSLPSSISSYEQYF

D: NA
V: TRBV3-1
length: 12
J: TRBJ2-7
CDR3: CASSHGPYEQYF

D: NA
V: TRBV4-1
length: 14
J: TRBJ2-5
CDR3: CASSPGTLTFGQYF

D: NA
V: TRBV25-1
length: 15
J: TRBJ2-3
CDR3: CASSEFTGFADTQYF

D: TRBD2
V: TRBV9
length: 15
J: TRBJ2-1
CDR3: CASGTREVSYNEQFF

D: NA
V: TRBV6-4
length: 15
J: TRBJ2-1
CDR3: CASSVPLKAYNEQFF

D: NA
V: TRBV7-9
length: 14
J: TRBJ1-2
CDR3: CASSLAEPNYGYTF

D: NA
V: TRBV7-3
length: 14
J: TRBJ1-1
CDR3: CASSLNRENTEAFF

D: TRBD1
V: TRBV28
length: 12
J: TRBJ2-7
CDR3: CASSRGQYEQYF

D: NA
V: TRBV20-1
length: 15
J: TRBJ1-5
CDR3: CSASTGHYSNQPQHF

D: TRBD2
V: TRBV3-1
length: 13
J: TRBJ2-7
CDR3: CASRTGLADEQYF

D: TRBD1
V: TRBV5-1
length: 14
J: TRBJ2-3
CDR3: CASRTGTGTDTQYF

D: NA
V: TRBV12-3/TRBV12-4
length: 16
J: TRBJ2-5
CDR3: CASSPRQGQRGETQYF

D: TRBD1
V: TRBV20-1
length: 15
J: TRBJ1-5
CDR3: CSAPGTGARGQPQHF

D: TRBD1
V: TRBV29-1
length: 12
J: TRBJ1-1
CDR3: CSVGQGDTEAFF

D: NA
V: TRBV7-7
length: 13
J: TRBJ2-5
CDR3: CASSVRVRETQYF

D: NA
V: TRBV19
length: 13
J: TRBJ2-5
CDR3: CASSIALEETQYF

D: NA
V: TRBV10-3
length: 16
J: TRBJ2-5
CDR3: CAAGSDLGRNGETQYF

D: NA
V: TRBV2
length: 14
J: TRBJ1-1
CDR3: CASSVSRGGSEAFF

D: NA
V: TRBV7-9
length: 14
J: TRBJ2-5
CDR3: CASSSRTIQETQYF

D: NA
V: TRBV7-2
length: 12
J: TRBJ2-3
CDR3: CASSPAVMTQYF

D: NA
V: TRBV12-3/TRBV12-4
length: 14
J: TRBJ2-5
CDR3: CASSLGQPPGTQYF

D: NA
V: TRBV4-2
length: 14
J: TRBJ2-3
CDR3: CASSPTLEYDTQYF

D: TRBD1
V: TRBV7-9
length: 15
J: TRBJ1-6
CDR3: CASSLGQVKDSPLHF

D: NA
V: TRBV7-9
length: 14
J: TRBJ2-1
CDR3: CASSVSGPSNEQFF

D: NA
V: TRBV7-8
length: 17
J: TRBJ2-3
CDR3: CPSSLPRTSTHVDTQYF

D: NA
V: TRBV2
length: 13
J: TRBJ1-2
CDR3: CASRAGSYYGYTF

D: NA
V: TRBV29-1
length: 15
J: TRBJ2-1
CDR3: CSVGGTGLKRSEQFF

D: TRBD1
V: TRBV3-1
length: 14
J: TRBJ1-2
CDR3: CASRARGQENGYTF

D: TRBD1
V: TRBV7-2
length: 18
J: TRBJ2-3
CDR3: CASSLDRDRRDGTDTQYF

D: NA
V: TRBV20-1
length: 11
J: TRBJ1-4
CDR3: CSASHPGTVFF

D: TRBD1
V: TRBV20-1
length: 16
J: TRBJ2-5
CDR3: CSAPGPGQGRAETQYF

D: NA
V: TRBV20-1
length: 16
J: TRBJ2-6
CDR3: CSASTEGVSGANVLTF

D: TRBD2
V: TRBV6-2/TRBV6-3
length: 18
J: TRBJ2-5
CDR3: CASSYFGGLAGAGETQYF

D: NA
V: TRBV29-1
length: 14
J: TRBJ2-3
CDR3: CSVEAGEVADTQYF

D: NA
V: TRBV20-1
length: 12
J: NA
CDR3: CSARDNRETQYF

D: NA
V: TRBV28
length: 12
J: TRBJ2-5
CDR3: CASGTPYREQYF

D: NA
V: TRBV7-2
length: 14
J: TRBJ1-1
CDR3: CASSLGGGTHEAFF

D: NA
V: TRBV20-1
length: 13
J: TRBJ2-1
CDR3: CSARKNERGEQFF

D: TRBD1
V: TRBV9
length: 17
J: TRBJ1-2
CDR3: CASSVEASGQGSGGYTF

D: NA
V: TRBV6-2/TRBV6-3
length: 11
J: TRBJ2-1
CDR3: CASSYPREQFF

D: NA
V: TRBV5-1
length: 15
J: TRBJ1-2
CDR3: CASRPFINSNYGYTF

D: NA
V: TRBV20-1
length: 17
J: TRBJ2-5
CDR3: CSATGSGQGLYQETQYF

D: TRBD2
V: TRBV4-1
length: 15
J: TRBJ2-5
CDR3: CASSRLAGDIETQYF

D: NA
V: TRBV6-5
length: 16
J: TRBJ2-1
CDR3: CASSYSGGPLNNEQFF

D: NA
V: TRBV7-9
length: 13
J: TRBJ1-2
CDR3: CASGRTEYYGYTF